These 22 T cell receptor beta chains originate from one sample sequenced in a study of blood T cell repertoires in COVID-19. Sequencing was performed with immunoSEQ multiplex PCR; in TCRdb, only in-frame clones are kept and a portion is missing. The profile shows 40,000 or so clones, about two thirds of them singletons. What was sequenced was peripheral blood. The receptors originated from a man aged 65 to 79 with COVID-19, enrolled during active disease.

This clone was recorded once. This chain connects TRBV19 to TRBJ2-7; D possibly corresponds to TRBD2 (5 bases). The V gene lost 5 bases and the J gene lost 0 bases, with 14 bases spanning the gap. The CDR3 runs 15 residues. CDR1 and CDR2 from the germline V gene are LNHDA and SQIVND (reference sequence). CDR3 loop: CASSVLGGSSYEQYF. CDR3 DNA: TGTGCCAGTAGTGTTCTTGGTGGGAGCTCCTACGAGCAGTACTTC.

The genes are TRBV2 and TRBJ1-1, with TRBD1 identical over 7 bases. CDR3 length: 13 amino acids. CDR1 and CDR2 (germline): SNHLY, FYNNEI. V trimming: 8 bases; J trimming: 2 bases; junction bases outside the gene matches: 5. The CDR3 spells CASLRDSNTEAFF. The CDR3 region has the DNA TGTGCCAGCCTGAGGGACAGTAACACTGAAGCTTTCTTT. The variable domain in full, completed from reference TRBV2 and TRBJ1-1, reads EPEVTQTPSHQVTQMGQEVILRCVPISNHLYFYWYRQILGQKVEFLVSFYNNEISEKSEIFDDQFSVERPDGSNFTLKIRSTKLEDSAMYFCASLRDSNTEAFFGQGTRLTVV.

The chain links TRBV21-1 to TRBJ1-6; the D call TRBD1 from the table was never checked on the DNA. TRBV21-1 is reported as a pseudogene. The CDR3 has 15 amino acids. CDR3 sequence (DNA): TGTGCCAGCAGCCAGCAGGTGGTTGGTAATTCACCCCTCCACTTT. The encoded protein is CASSQQVVGNSPLHF.

The gene calls are TRBV5-1 and TRBJ2-1; 9 bases are shared with TRBD2. The V segment lost 2 bases and the J segment 2 bases; nucleotides outside the gene matches: 5. The CDR3 covers 16 residues. Germline lookup yields CDR1 SGHRS and CDR2 YFSETQ. The CDR3 protein is CASSLIAGVAYNEQFF. The CDR3, as DNA: TGCGCCAGCAGCTTAATAGCGGGAGTGGCCTACAATGAGCAGTTCTTC.

This chain joins TRBV18 and TRBJ1-5; 10 bases match TRBD1. Germline V gene sequence: CDR1 KGHSH, CDR2 LQKENI. V lost 3 bases to trimming and J lost 5 bases; unmatched junction nucleotides: 1. The CDR3 consists of 14 residues. This CDR3 reads CASSPGTGDQPQHF. The CDR3 DNA sequence: TGTGCCAGCTCACCCGGGACAGGGGATCAGCCCCAGCATTTT. The entire variable domain, with the rest obtained from reference TRBV18 and TRBJ1-5, is as follows: NAGVMQNPRHLVRRRGQEARLRCSPMKGHSHVYWYRQLPEEGLKFMVYLQKENIIDESGMPKERFSAEFPKEGPSILRIQQVVRGDSAAYFCASSPGTGDQPQHFGDGTRLSIL.

The chain links TRBV3-1 (or the pseudogene TRBV3-2) to TRBJ1-4; TRBD1 is a possible D gene (5 bases). Trimming left V 4 bases short and J 13 bases short, with 10 bases between. From germline, CDR1 is LGHDT and CDR2 YNNKEL (reference sequence). CDR3 size: 11 residues. The CDR3 region is CASSRGGGLFF. The DNA for the CDR3 is TGTGCCAGCAGCCGCGGGGGAGGACTGTTTTTT.

The V call is TRBV3-1 (or the pseudogene TRBV3-2), the J call TRBJ2-3, with D perhaps matching TRBD2 (6 bases). The CDR3 covers 13 residues. The germline V and J ends were trimmed by 2 bases and 8 bases, with 11 bases remaining between them. Germline values: CDR1 LGHDT, CDR2 YNNKEL (reference sequence). This CDR3 is CASSQTRRGTQYF. CDR3 nucleotide sequence: TGTGCCAGCAGCCAAACTCGGCGGGGTACGCAGTATTTT.

V is TRBV5-5 and J is TRBJ2-7; 11 bases fit TRBD1. V shed 4 bases, J shed 6 bases, and the junction held 12 bases outside the gene matches. Germline V gene data show CDR1 as SGHKS and CDR2 as YYEKEE (reference sequence). The CDR3 is 16 amino acids. In DNA, the CDR3 is TGTGCCAGCAGCCGGATCCCGGGACAGGGGGTCGGCGAGCAGTACTTC. This translates into CASSRIPGQGVGEQYF.

The CDR3 is CASSESGRGSSYEQYF. The DNA of the CDR3 is TGCGCCAGCAGTGAATCTGGCAGGGGAAGCTCCTACGAGCAGTACTTC. This chain uses TRBV10-2 with TRBJ2-7; tentatively, D is TRBD1 (6 bases). CDR1 WSHSY and CDR2 SAAADI come from the germline V gene. The length of the CDR3 is 16 residues. V was trimmed by 3 bases and J by 0 bases, leaving 15 bases between them.

The rearrangement uses TRBV11-2 and TRBJ1-3; D remains unclear. The germline CDR1 and CDR2 sequences are SGHAT and FQNNGV. Trimming pared 5 bases from V and 1 base from J, leaving 15 bases between. The CDR3 runs to 16 residues. The CDR3 loop reads CASSDLRHSSGNTIYF. The CDR3 DNA sequence: TGTGCCAGCAGCGATCTTAGACACTCTTCTGGAAACACCATATATTTT. The whole variable domain, filled in from reference TRBV11-2 and TRBJ1-3, reads EAGVAQSPRYKIIEKRQSVAFWCNPISGHATLYWYQQILGQGPKLLIQFQNNGVVDDSQLPKDRFSAERLKGVDSTLKIQPAKLEDSAVYLCASSDLRHSSGNTIYFGEGSWLTVV.

This clone rates as medium-sized. The V gene is TRBV9, the J gene TRBJ2-2; D is unresolved. Trimming removed 3 bases from V and 2 bases from J, with 2 bases in between. The CDR3 is 12 residues long. Per germline, CDR1 SGDLS and CDR2 YYNGEE. The CDR3 loop reads CASSANTGELFF. CDR3 DNA: TGTGCCAGCAGCGCTAACACCGGGGAGCTGTTTTTT.

This rearrangement joins TRBV16 to TRBJ2-7, with a tentative D call TRBD2 (6 bases). V shed 0 bases and J shed 0 bases, with 12 bases lying between them. This CDR3 has 16 residues. Germline V gene sequence: CDR1 KGHSY, CDR2 FQNENV. This chain's CDR3 is CASSQSRGVSSYEQYF. The CDR3 DNA reads TGTGCCAGCAGCCAATCCCGCGGGGTGAGCTCCTACGAGCAGTACTTC.

CDR3 sequence: CASSPETTSTDTQYF. DNA of the CDR3: TGTGCCAGCAGCCCCGAGACAACTAGCACAGATACGCAGTATTTT. The chain employs TRBV6-6 and TRBJ2-3, with unresolved D. Germline V gives CDR1 MNHNY, CDR2 SVGAGI (reference sequence). Trimming took 6 bases from V and 0 from J, leaving 13 bases between them. This CDR3 spans 15 amino acids.

The rearrangement uses TRBV19 and TRBJ1-2, with 8 bases that match TRBD1. The CDR3 spans 16 residues. CDR1 and CDR2 from the germline V gene are LNHDA and SQIVND (reference sequence). Trimming at V came to 6 bases and at J to 2 bases, leaving 11 bases not matched to a gene. Here the CDR3 DNA reads TGTGCCAGTAGCCGGCCCGCGGGACAGGTGAACTATGGCTACACCTTC. Translation gives CASSRPAGQVNYGYTF.

This chain joins TRBV2 and TRBJ2-2; 10 bases are shared with TRBD2. Per germline, CDR1 SNHLY and CDR2 FYNNEI. The CDR3 consists of 15 residues. With V trimmed by 4 bases and J by 1 base, 0 bases remained unmatched. In DNA, the CDR3 is TGTGCCAGCAGTGCTAGCGGGGGGAACACCGGGGAGCTGTTTTTT. Encoded protein: CASSASGGNTGELFF.

J is TRBJ2-2 and V is TRBV5-1; D may be TRBD1 (6 bases). This CDR3 contains 15 residues. Per germline, CDR1 SGHRS and CDR2 YFSETQ. Between the trimmed V and J ends, which lost 1 base and 5 bases, there was a span of 12 bases. The chain's CDR3 is CASSLTGPTTGELFF. CDR3 in DNA: TGCGCCAGCAGCTTGACAGGGCCAACGACCGGGGAGCTGTTTTTT. Filled out from reference TRBV5-1 and TRBJ2-2, the complete variable domain reads KAGVTQTPRYLIKTRGQQVTLSCSPISGHRSVSWYQQTPGQGLQFLFEYFSETQRNKGNFPGRFSGRQFSNSRSEMNVSTLELGDSALYLCASSLTGPTTGELFFGEGSRLTVL.

This rearrangement joins TRBV5-4 to TRBJ2-2; tentatively, D is TRBD1 (5 bases). The CDR3 sequence is 16 residues long. Germline CDR1 SGHNT, CDR2 YYREEE (reference sequence). Trimming took off 0 bases at V and 4 bases at J, with 13 bases between the two ends. Here the CDR3 DNA reads TGTGCCAGCAGCTTGGACAGGATACTTACCACCGGGGAGCTGTTTTTT. Its protein product is CASSLDRILTTGELFF.

The CDR3 region has the DNA TGCGCCAGCAGCCACAGGACAGGGGTGGAAGATACGCAGTATTTT. Its translation: CASSHRTGVEDTQYF. The V and J genes are TRBV4-1 and TRBJ2-3; TRBD1 agrees at 9 bases. V trimming: 3 bases; J trimming: 5 bases; junction bases outside the gene matches: 6. From germline, CDR1 is MGHRA and CDR2 YSYEKL. This CDR3 contains 15 residues.

CDR3 nucleotides: TGCGCCAGCAGCCATATCCGCACGAGCTCTGGAAACACCATATATTTT. Its protein product is CASSHIRTSSGNTIYF. This chain uses TRBV4-3 with TRBJ1-3; D gene unclear. The V end was cut by 3 bases, the J end by 0 bases, with 12 bases between. The CDR3 consists of 16 residues. The germline V gene has CDR1 LGHNA and CDR2 YSLEER.

CDR3 sequence reads: CASSEDRGSPLHF. CDR3 sequence (DNA): TGTGCCAGCTCAGAGGACAGGGGGTCACCCCTCCACTTT. This rearrangement joins TRBV18 to TRBJ1-6; 10 positions match TRBD1. CDR1 and CDR2 from the germline V gene are KGHSH and LQKENI. The CDR3 consists of 13 residues. V lost 5 bases, J lost 10 bases, and 2 bases stayed unmatched.

The J gene is TRBJ1-6, the V gene TRBV9; D is undetermined. Germline loops: CDR1 SGDLS, CDR2 YYNGEE. V was pared by 0 bases and J by 0 bases, with 4 bases between. The CDR3 runs 15 residues. The chain's CDR3 is CASSVVGSYNSPLHF. CDR3 DNA: TGTGCCAGCAGCGTAGTCGGCTCCTATAATTCACCCCTCCACTTT.

This chain connects TRBV10-2 to TRBJ1-1; perhaps TRBD1 as D (6 bases). The CDR3 has 13 amino acids. Germline V gene lookup returns CDR1 WSHSY and CDR2 SAAADI. V lost 2 bases, J lost 5 bases, and 9 bases lay in between. The CDR3 is CASSEQGTTEAFF. The DNA of the CDR3 is TGCGCCAGCAGTGAGCAGGGGACGACTGAAGCTTTCTTT.